The sequence of this TCR beta chain was determined in a study of human T cells and chemical hapten exposure. Study-level information: Enrolled patients were predominantly female and had alopecia areata, totalis or universalis.

A few counts support this clonotype. V dropped 6 bases and J dropped 1; count of bases not matched to a gene: 5. This CDR3 comprises 15 residues. Germline CDR1 DFQATT, CDR2 SNEGSKA (reference sequence). TCRdb reprocessed the RACE reads via MiXCR and lists one record per CDR3 protein. Altogether about 35,000 distinct CDR3 sequences are present, over 5.5% being singletons, with the ten largest covering about 10%. Documented time point: patch test 1, 2 weeks after DPC sensitization. Treatment noted: therapeutic diphenylcyclopropenone sensitization with weekly scalp DPC. Blood, whole and unfractionated, served as the source for total RNA extraction. Alopecia patients, 18 to 70 years old and DPC-suitable, served as donors.

This receptor was obtained from a woman in her twenties or thirties with alopecia areata. Some clones in this sample may be carry-over from other donors' samples. The chain is built from TRBV20-1 and TRBJ2-6, with 8 bases aligning to TRBD2. The starting material was whole blood, obtained in connection with sensitization to the hapten diphenylcyclopropenone (DPC). This chain's CDR3 is CSARPGGSGANVLTF. The CDR3 DNA follows: TGCAGTGCCCGTCCGGGGGGGTCTGGGGCCAACGTCCTGACTTTC.